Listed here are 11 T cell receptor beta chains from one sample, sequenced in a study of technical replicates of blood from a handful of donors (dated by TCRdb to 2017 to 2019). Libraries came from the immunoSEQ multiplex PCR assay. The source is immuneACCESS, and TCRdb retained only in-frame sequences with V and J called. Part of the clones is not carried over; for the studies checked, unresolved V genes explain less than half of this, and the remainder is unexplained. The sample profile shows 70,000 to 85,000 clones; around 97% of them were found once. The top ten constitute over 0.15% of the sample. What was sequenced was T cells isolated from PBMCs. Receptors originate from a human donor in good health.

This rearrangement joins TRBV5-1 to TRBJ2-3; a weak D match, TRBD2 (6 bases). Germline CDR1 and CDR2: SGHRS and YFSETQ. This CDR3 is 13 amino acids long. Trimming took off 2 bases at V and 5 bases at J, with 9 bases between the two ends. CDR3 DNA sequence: TGCGCCAGCAGCTTAGGAGGGAGAGATACGCAGTATTTT. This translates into CASSLGGRDTQYF.

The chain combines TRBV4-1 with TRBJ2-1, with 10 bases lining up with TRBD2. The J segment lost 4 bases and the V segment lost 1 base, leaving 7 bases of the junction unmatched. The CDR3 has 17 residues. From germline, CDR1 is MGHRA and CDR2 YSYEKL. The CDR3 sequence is CASSQGPLAGDYNEQFF. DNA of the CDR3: TGCGCCAGCAGCCAAGGTCCCCTAGCGGGGGATTACAATGAGCAGTTCTTC.

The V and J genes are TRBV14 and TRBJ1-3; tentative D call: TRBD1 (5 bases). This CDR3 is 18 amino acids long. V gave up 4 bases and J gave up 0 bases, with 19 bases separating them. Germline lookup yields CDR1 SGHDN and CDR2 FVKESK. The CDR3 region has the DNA TGTGCCAGCAGCCGGCCAATATGGGGGGGAAGCTCTGGAAACACCATATATTTT. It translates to CASSRPIWGGSSGNTIYF.

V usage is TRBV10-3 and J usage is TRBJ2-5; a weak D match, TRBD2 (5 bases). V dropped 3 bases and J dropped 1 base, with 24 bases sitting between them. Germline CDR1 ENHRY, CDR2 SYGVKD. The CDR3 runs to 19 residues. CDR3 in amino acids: CAISDFSVGLAVSQETQYF. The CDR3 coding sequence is TGTGCCATCAGTGATTTTAGCGTTGGGCTAGCTGTGTCCCAAGAGACCCAGTACTTC.

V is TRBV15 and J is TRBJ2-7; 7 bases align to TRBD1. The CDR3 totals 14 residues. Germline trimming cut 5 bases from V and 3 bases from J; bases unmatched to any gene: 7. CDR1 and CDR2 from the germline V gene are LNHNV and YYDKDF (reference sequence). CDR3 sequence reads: CATSPGTDGYEQYF. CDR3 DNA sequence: TGTGCCACCAGCCCCGGGACAGATGGCTACGAGCAGTACTTC.

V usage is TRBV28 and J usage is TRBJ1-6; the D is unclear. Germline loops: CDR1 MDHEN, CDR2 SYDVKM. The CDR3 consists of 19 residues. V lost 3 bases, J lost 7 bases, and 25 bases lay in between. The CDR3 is CASSFSSATWALANSPLHF. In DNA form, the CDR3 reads TGTGCCAGCAGTTTTAGTTCCGCCACCTGGGCCCTCGCGAATTCACCCCTCCACTTT.

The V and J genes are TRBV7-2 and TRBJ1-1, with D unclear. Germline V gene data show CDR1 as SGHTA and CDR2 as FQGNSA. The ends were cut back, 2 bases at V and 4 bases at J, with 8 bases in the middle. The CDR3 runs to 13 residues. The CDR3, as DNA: TGTGCCAGCAGCTTATTTGTCGGCACTGAAGCTTTCTTT. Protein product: CASSLFVGTEAFF.

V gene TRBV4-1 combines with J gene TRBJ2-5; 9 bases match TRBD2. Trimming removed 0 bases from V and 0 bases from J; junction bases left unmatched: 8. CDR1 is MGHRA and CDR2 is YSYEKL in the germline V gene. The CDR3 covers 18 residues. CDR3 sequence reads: CASSQDSGGGAYQETQYF. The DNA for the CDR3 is TGCGCCAGCAGCCAAGATAGCGGGGGAGGGGCATACCAAGAGACCCAGTACTTC.

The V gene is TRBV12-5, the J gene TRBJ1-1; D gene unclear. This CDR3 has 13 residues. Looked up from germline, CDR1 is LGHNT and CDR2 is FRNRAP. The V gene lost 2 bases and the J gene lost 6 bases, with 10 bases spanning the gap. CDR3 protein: CASGLREVAEAFF. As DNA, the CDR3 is TGTGCTAGTGGTTTGAGGGAGGTTGCTGAAGCTTTCTTT. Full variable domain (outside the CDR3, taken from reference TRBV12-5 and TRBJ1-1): DARVTQTPRHKVTEMGQEVTMRCQPILGHNTVFWYRQTMMQGLELLAYFRNRAPLDDSGMPKDRFSAEMPDATLATLKIQPSEPRDSAVYFCASGLREVAEAFFGQGTRLTVV.

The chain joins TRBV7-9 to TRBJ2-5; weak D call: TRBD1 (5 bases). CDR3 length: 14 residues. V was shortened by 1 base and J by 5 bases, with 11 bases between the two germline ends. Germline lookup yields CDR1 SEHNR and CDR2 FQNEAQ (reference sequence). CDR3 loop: CASSLGTKGETQYF. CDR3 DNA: TGTGCCAGCAGCTTAGGGACAAAGGGCGAGACCCAGTACTTC.

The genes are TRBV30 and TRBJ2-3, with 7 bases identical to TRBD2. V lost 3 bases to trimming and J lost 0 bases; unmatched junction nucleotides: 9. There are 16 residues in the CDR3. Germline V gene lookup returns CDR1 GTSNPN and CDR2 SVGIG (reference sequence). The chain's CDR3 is CAWSALWGGSTDTQYF. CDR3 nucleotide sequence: TGTGCCTGGAGCGCATTGTGGGGGGGGAGCACAGATACGCAGTATTTT.